This is a list of T cell receptor beta chains from one sample in a study of T cell repertoires in cytomegalovirus infection. No cognate antigen is known for these TCRs. TCRdb reprocessed the reads via MiXCR and lists one record per CDR3 protein. The sample includes some 350,000 distinct CDR3 sequences, about 35% of them seen just once. The material was cultured PBMCs, obtained from culture after CMV antigen stimulation. Every receptor here comes from a human donor in good health (CMV status not recorded). Some clones in this sample may be carry-over from other donors' samples. CDR3s include the opening cysteine and the closing phenylalanine or tryptophan. Fields, in order: D gene, clone size, V gene, J gene, CDR3 protein, CDR3 DNA. D genes are given only for firm matches. Size is omitted from some rows. Given values are once, few, many or a class for expanded clones.

NA	few	TRBV19	TRBJ1-5	CASSTLLDRINSNQPQHF	TGTGCCAGTAGTACTCTCCTGGACCGGATTAATAGCAATCAGCCCCAGCATTTT
NA	once	TRBV20-1	TRBJ2-3	CSARRGEADTQYF	TGCAGTGCTAGACGAGGAGAAGCAGATACGCAGTATTTT
TRBD2	once	TRBV4-2	TRBJ2-1	CASSQELAGEQFF	TGTGCCAGCAGCCAAGAACTAGCGGGTGAGCAGTTCTTC
TRBD1	few	TRBV6-5	TRBJ1-2	CASSYLDRGLVGYTF	TGTGCCAGCAGTTACCTGGACAGGGGGCTGGTTGGCTACACCTTC
TRBD2	NA	TRBV29-1	TRBJ2-3	CSVQGLAGRTDTQYF	TGCAGCGTACAGGGACTAGCGGGTCGGACAGATACGCAGTATTTT
TRBD2	few	TRBV18	TRBJ2-7	CASSPLGELAGTYEQYF	TGTGCCAGCTCACCACTCGGAGAACTAGCGGGAACCTACGAGCAGTACTTC
TRBD1	few	TRBV27	TRBJ1-2	CASSLLQGASGYTF	TGTGCCAGCAGTTTACTTCAGGGGGCAAGTGGCTACACCTTC
NA	NA	TRBV12-3/TRBV12-4	TRBJ1-5	CASSRTVPRQPQHF	TGTGCCAGCAGCCGGACGGTGCCCAGACAGCCCCAGCATTTT
NA	many	TRBV7-2	TRBJ1-1	CASSPVGGGGASGAFF	TGTGCCAGCAGCCCAGTTGGCGGCGGGGGAGCGTCGGGTGCTTTCTTT
NA	NA	TRBV4-3	TRBJ2-4	CASSPGRGHIQYF	TGCGCCAGCAGCCCCGGACGGGGGCACATTCAGTACTTC
NA	NA	TRBV10-1	TRBJ2-3	CASSEGALETDTQYF	TGCGCCAGCAGTGAGGGGGCCTTAGAGACAGATACGCAGTATTTT
TRBD2	few	TRBV3-1	TRBJ2-2	CASSLRVRSGRANGELFF	TGTGCCAGCAGCCTAAGAGTAAGGAGCGGGAGGGCCAACGGGGAGCTGTTTTTT
TRBD1	many	TRBV7-2	TRBJ2-7	CASSRDRVYYEQYF	TGTGCCAGCAGCCGAGACAGGGTTTACTACGAGCAGTACTTC
NA	NA	TRBV27	TRBJ1-2	CASSYAGAAGYTF	TGTGCCAGCAGTTATGCAGGGGCGGCTGGCTACACCTTC
NA	NA	TRBV6-6	TRBJ1-6	CASSSLWDSPLHF	TGTGCCAGCAGTTCACTTTGGGATTCACCCCTCCACTTT
NA	NA	TRBV4-3	TRBJ1-1	CASSPGPLAATEAFF	TGCGCCAGCAGCCCAGGTCCTCTAGCGGCCACTGAAGCTTTCTTT
NA	many	TRBV19	TRBJ2-1	CASSIEDRTYNEQFF	TGTGCCAGTAGTATAGAGGATAGAACCTACAATGAGCAGTTCTTC
NA	NA	TRBV11-2	TRBJ1-6	CASSEAGSSSYNSPLHF	TGTGCCAGCAGCGAGGCGGGCAGTAGCTCCTATAATTCACCCCTCCACTTT
NA	few	TRBV7-9	TRBJ1-6	CASSPSLWSPLHF	TGTGCCAGCAGCCCTTCTCTTTGGTCGCCCCTCCACTTT
NA	few	TRBV4-1	TRBJ2-1	CASSQAAARGNEQFF	TGCGCCAGCAGCCAAGCGGCGGCGCGGGGTAATGAGCAGTTCTTC
NA	few	TRBV27	TRBJ1-1	CASSSPGQNTEAFF	TGTGCCAGCAGTTCACCGGGACAGAACACTGAAGCTTTCTTT
NA	once	TRBV12-5	TRBJ1-2	CASGHSNYGYTF	TGTGCTAGTGGGCACTCTAACTATGGCTACACCTTC
NA	NA	TRBV7-2	TRBJ2-7	CASSLNSAYEQYF	TGTGCCAGCAGCTTAAATTCAGCCTACGAGCAGTACTTC
NA	NA	TRBV4-1	TRBJ2-3	CASSNTGQLITDTQYF	TGCGCCAGCAGCAACACTGGACAGCTAATCACAGATACGCAGTATTTT
NA	NA	TRBV25-1	TRBJ1-4	CASSERTGSNEKLFF	TGTGCCAGCAGTGAGAGGACTGGGTCCAATGAAAAACTGTTTTTT
TRBD1	NA	TRBV12-3/TRBV12-4	TRBJ1-1	CASSPPGQGPANTEAFF	TGTGCCAGCAGTCCGCCGGGACAGGGTCCCGCGAACACTGAAGCTTTCTTT
TRBD1	many	TRBV7-2	TRBJ1-1	CASSLSATGQGEAFF	TGTGCCAGCAGCTTGAGCGCGACAGGGCAAGGTGAAGCTTTCTTT
TRBD1	NA	TRBV29-1	TRBJ1-2	CSVDAGQANYGYTF	TGCAGCGTTGACGCGGGACAGGCAAACTATGGCTACACCTTC
NA	NA	TRBV7-2	TRBJ2-5	CASSIPGKTQETQYF	TGTGCCAGCAGCATTCCCGGGAAAACTCAAGAGACCCAGTACTTC
TRBD1	NA	TRBV5-4	TRBJ1-2	CASSFPQGGYGYTF	TGTGCCAGCAGCTTTCCACAGGGGGGTTATGGCTACACCTTC
TRBD1	NA	TRBV4-1	TRBJ2-7	CASSLLPGTGYEQYF	TGCGCCAGCAGCCTCCTCCCCGGGACAGGCTACGAGCAGTACTTC
NA	NA	TRBV7-9	TRBJ2-1	CASSDYTSYNEQFF	TGTGCCAGCAGCGACTACACCTCCTACAATGAGCAGTTCTTC
NA	NA	TRBV9	TRBJ1-5	CASMRGRPQHF	TGTGCCAGCATGCGAGGTCGGCCCCAGCATTTT
NA	few	TRBV12-3/TRBV12-4	TRBJ2-3	CASSPTGPLTDTQYF	TGTGCCAGCAGCCCAACAGGGCCACTCACAGATACGCAGTATTTT
TRBD2	many	TRBV5-4	TRBJ2-1	CASSGGLAGKFNEQFF	TGTGCCAGCAGCGGCGGACTAGCGGGGAAGTTCAATGAGCAGTTCTTC
NA	NA	TRBV6-5	TRBJ1-2	CASSYTGLMGGYTF	TGTGCCAGCAGTTACACAGGACTCATGGGGGGCTACACCTTC
NA	few	TRBV28	TRBJ1-1	CASSLGSAGDTEAFF	TGTGCCAGCAGTCTCGGGTCCGCGGGGGACACTGAAGCTTTCTTT
NA	few	TRBV2	TRBJ1-1	CASLKWGNTEAFF	TGTGCCAGCCTTAAGTGGGGGAACACTGAAGCTTTCTTT
NA	NA	TRBV6-6	TRBJ1-2	CASSGSPSRYNYGYTF	TGTGCCAGCAGCGGATCCCCCAGCCGATATAACTATGGCTACACCTTC
TRBD1	NA	TRBV28	TRBJ1-2	CASSDRGFFANYGYTF	TGTGCCAGCAGTGACAGGGGTTTTTTCGCAAACTATGGCTACACCTTC
NA	NA	TRBV4-3	TRBJ1-5	CASSQDVGGNQPQHF	TGCGCCAGCAGCCAAGATGTAGGGGGCAATCAGCCCCAGCATTTT
TRBD2	few	TRBV12-3/TRBV12-4	TRBJ2-3	CASSFGAGVTDTQYF	TGTGCCAGCAGTTTCGGCGCGGGAGTCACAGATACGCAGTATTTT
NA	once	TRBV4-2	TRBJ1-4	CASSQEGRARGREKLFF	TGTGCCAGCAGCCAAGAAGGTAGGGCCCGAGGACGCGAAAAACTGTTTTTT
NA	few	TRBV14	TRBJ2-3	CASSHGDGLPQYF	TGTGCCAGCAGCCACGGGGACGGCCTACCCCAGTATTTT
TRBD2	NA	TRBV4-1	TRBJ2-3	CASSQVAGGSSTDTQYF	TGCGCCAGCAGCCAAGTAGCGGGAGGGAGTAGCACAGATACGCAGTATTTT
TRBD1	NA	TRBV28	TRBJ1-5	CASSPARGRDQPQHF	TGTGCCAGCAGTCCCGCCAGGGGGCGAGATCAGCCCCAGCATTTT
TRBD2	NA	TRBV7-9	TRBJ2-1	CATGWAGGGNEQFF	TGTGCCACGGGATGGGCGGGGGGGGGGAATGAGCAGTTCTTC
NA	few	TRBV7-8	TRBJ2-1	CASSPRAGEWDEQFF	TGTGCCAGCAGCCCCCGGGCAGGGGAATGGGATGAGCAGTTCTTC
NA	NA	TRBV5-4	TRBJ2-1	CASSLGLSGNNEQFF	TGTGCCAGCAGCTTAGGACTATCCGGGAACAATGAGCAGTTCTTC
NA	many	TRBV7-9	TRBJ2-1	CASSFNRVDEQFF	TGTGCCAGCAGCTTTAACAGGGTTGATGAGCAGTTCTTC